This T cell receptor beta chain was profiled in a study of shared clonotypes between healthy human individuals. Profiled with immunoSEQ multiplex PCR; TCRdb holds only in-frame clones, not every one. This sample yields more than 1 million clones, of which approximately 80% are seen a single time; 0.52% belongs to the top ten. The germline V gene encodes CDR1 SGHTS and CDR2 YDEGEE. The CDR3 sequence is 13 residues long. The V and J ends lost 4 bases and 2 bases respectively, with 10 bases between them. The gene calls are TRBV5-8 and TRBJ2-7; a possible D gene is TRBD2 (5 bases). This clonotype was sampled from a man between 18 and 29 years old in good health. Some clones in this sample may be carry-over from other donors' samples. The sample comprised memory CD4+ T cells from PBMCs. The subset here: CD45RA-negative fraction. This chain's CDR3 is CASSKDGTYEQYF. The CDR3 nucleotides read TGTGCCAGCAGCAAGGACGGGACCTACGAGCAGTACTTC.